The next 32 T cell receptor beta chains were all read from a single sample in a study of T cell changes during pregnancy in multiple sclerosis (dated by TCRdb to between 2018 and 2020). To prepare the library, the immunoSEQ multiplex PCR assay was applied. What TCRdb holds here is the immuneACCESS table cut down to in-frame rearrangements. Part of the clones is not present; checked against another copy, under half of the missing clones reflect an unresolved V gene, and the others are unexplained. The sample data list under 55,000 clones, and about 93% of these were observed just once. 0.61% of the sample is in the top ten clones. This specimen consisted of CD4+ T cells from peripheral blood mononuclear cells, obtained after pregnancy. These receptors were collected from a female donor in good health, enrolled as a control in a pregnancy study.

This sequence joins TRBV7-6 and TRBJ2-3; 9 bases are a match to TRBD2. V shed 1 base and J 5 bases; nucleotides not matched to a gene: 4. The CDR3 has 15 amino acids. Germline V lookup: CDR1 SGHVS, CDR2 FNYEAQ. The CDR3 region is CASSLVAGVIDTQYF. For the CDR3, the DNA is TGTGCCAGCAGCTTAGTAGCGGGAGTTATAGATACGCAGTATTTT.

The CDR3 DNA reads as TGTGCCAGCAGCCCAGGGGTATCCTACGAGCAGTACTTC. Translation: CASSPGVSYEQYF. The gene calls are TRBV4-2 and TRBJ2-7; perhaps TRBD1 as D (6 bases). CDR3 length equals 13 residues. Germline V gene lookup returns CDR1 LGHNA and CDR2 YNFKEQ. Trimming pared 4 bases from V and 1 base from J, leaving 8 bases between.

CDR3 sequence: CSVGKDRGAFYTF. The DNA for the CDR3 is TGCAGCGTTGGAAAGGACAGGGGAGCATTCTACACCTTC. This chain uses TRBV29-1 with TRBJ1-2; TRBD1 aligns across 9 bases. Trimming took 4 bases from V and 10 from J; bases not matched to a gene: 10. The germline V gene encodes CDR1 SQVTM and CDR2 ANQGSEA. The CDR3 is made up of 13 amino acids.

The chain is built from TRBV29-1 and TRBJ2-1; 9 bases match TRBD1. The CDR3 is made up of 14 amino acids. J gave up 6 bases and V 7 bases, and 10 bases lay outside the gene matches. The germline V gene encodes CDR1 SQVTM and CDR2 ANQGSEA. CDR3 sequence (DNA): TGCAGCGCCCGACGGGGACAGGGTGGCAATGAGCAGTTCTTC. It yields the protein CSARRGQGGNEQFF.

The chain uses TRBV20-1 and TRBJ1-1; D remains unclear. The germline gives CDR1 DFQATT, CDR2 SNEGSKA (reference sequence). Trimming shortened V by 3 bases and J by 8 bases, and 10 bases separated the two germline ends. The CDR3 is made up of 11 amino acids. The CDR3 DNA follows: TGCAGTGCTAGTCGGGGAGACGAAGCTTTCTTT. Translating gives CSASRGDEAFF.

The chain joins TRBV6-5 to TRBJ2-7; TRBD2 agrees at 11 bases. This CDR3 has 15 amino acids. Germline CDR1 MNHEY, CDR2 SVGAGI. V lost 5 bases and J lost 3; bases outside the gene matches: 6. CDR3: CASSHASGRNYEQYF. In DNA, the CDR3 is TGTGCCAGCAGTCACGCTAGCGGGAGGAACTACGAGCAGTACTTC.

The J gene is TRBJ2-1, the V gene TRBV28; 8 bases map to TRBD2. From germline, CDR1 is MDHEN and CDR2 SYDVKM. The ends lost 5 bases at V and 3 bases at J; junction bases unmatched: 3. The CDR3 extends over 14 amino acids. The CDR3 is CASSPTSGYNEQFF. As DNA, the CDR3 is TGTGCCAGCAGTCCCACTAGCGGCTACAATGAGCAGTTCTTC.

The chain has TRBV6-1 and TRBJ2-3; 8 bases fit TRBD2. J lost 2 bases, V lost 4 bases, and 8 bases had no gene match. This CDR3 has 16 amino acids. Germline CDR1 reads MNHNS; CDR2 reads SASEGT. CDR3 sequence (DNA): TGTGCCAGCAGTGCCTCTCTAGCGGGTGTCACAGATACGCAGTATTTT. Amino acids: CASSASLAGVTDTQYF.

The chain is built from TRBV2 and TRBJ1-1, with 7 bases aligning to TRBD1. Trimming took 5 bases from V and 6 from J; bases not matched to a gene: 12. The CDR3 is made up of 15 amino acids. Germline CDR1 and CDR2: SNHLY and FYNNEI. CDR3 sequence: CASSKDTGAKSEAFF. CDR3 nucleotide sequence: TGTGCCAGCAGTAAGGACACAGGGGCTAAGTCTGAAGCTTTCTTT. The full variable domain, in which reference TRBV2 and TRBJ1-1 provide the parts outside the CDR3, is EPEVTQTPSHQVTQMGQEVILRCVPISNHLYFYWYRQILGQKVEFLVSFYNNEISEKSEIFDDQFSVERPDGSNFTLKIRSTKLEDSAMYFCASSKDTGAKSEAFFGQGTRLTVV.

The genes are TRBV5-1 and TRBJ2-2; D perhaps matches TRBD2 (7 bases). The CDR3 length is 16 residues. V lost 4 bases to trimming and J lost 5 bases, with 18 bases between them. Germline-derived CDR1 and CDR2 are SGHRS and YFSETQ. In DNA, the CDR3 is TGCGCCAGCAGCGCCCGCGGGGGCCACGGAACCGGGGAGCTGTTTTTT. This translates into CASSARGGHGTGELFF.

The V gene is TRBV4-1, the J gene TRBJ2-1; 11 nucleotides match TRBD2. The CDR3 runs 17 residues. Germline V gene data show CDR1 as MGHRA and CDR2 as YSYEKL. V shed 3 bases, J shed 6 bases, and the junction held 10 bases outside the gene matches. The CDR3 sequence is CASSHGLAGSGGNEQFF. The CDR3 region has the DNA TGCGCCAGCAGCCATGGACTAGCGGGCTCGGGTGGCAATGAGCAGTTCTTC.

The DNA of the CDR3 is TGTGCCACCAGCAGAGATATTGAGGGCTACGAGCAGTACTTC. This gives the protein CATSRDIEGYEQYF. V usage is TRBV15 and J usage is TRBJ2-7; a possible D gene is TRBD2 (5 bases). Trimming shortened V by 0 bases and J by 3 bases, and 9 bases separated the two germline ends. Germline CDR1 is LNHNV and CDR2 is YYDKDF (reference sequence). The CDR3 is 14 amino acids.

V and J are TRBV27 and TRBJ2-1, with D possibly being TRBD1 (5 bases). Trimming cost V 4 bases and J 6 bases, with 7 bases left between them. CDR3 length: 12 residues. The germline CDR1 and CDR2 sequences are MNHEY and SMNVEV (reference sequence). The CDR3 is CASSWGRNEQFF. The DNA of the CDR3 is TGTGCCAGCAGTTGGGGCCGCAATGAGCAGTTCTTC.

The chain recombines TRBV5-4 with TRBJ2-2; the D gene is possibly TRBD1 (6 bases). The germline V gene has CDR1 SGHNT and CDR2 YYREEE (reference sequence). Trimming took 9 bases from V and 7 from J, leaving 22 bases between them. The CDR3 covers 15 residues. CDR3 DNA: TGTGCCACCACGGACAGATCGGGTCCTGGCGGGGAGCTGTTTTTT. Its translation: CATTDRSGPGGELFF. The whole variable domain, filled in from reference TRBV5-4 and TRBJ2-2, reads ETGVTQSPTHLIKTRGQQVTLRCSSQSGHNTVSWYQQALGQGPQFIFQYYREEENGRGNFPPRFSGLQFPNYSSELNVNALELDDSALYLCATTDRSGPGGELFFGEGSRLTVL.

The CDR3 reads CASLEGSGNTIYF. The CDR3 region has the DNA TGTGCCAGCCTTGAGGGTTCTGGAAACACCATATATTTT. The V gene is TRBV25-1, the J gene TRBJ1-3; D is unresolved. The germline CDR1 and CDR2 sequences are MGHDK and SYGVNS. The CDR3 totals 13 residues. The V end was cut by 8 bases, the J end by 1 base, with 9 bases between.

The chain carries TRBV7-9 and TRBJ2-7; weak D call: TRBD1 (6 bases). The CDR3 loop spans 18 amino acids. Trimming pared 5 bases from V and 2 bases from J, leaving 25 bases between. Germline V gene data show CDR1 as SEHNR and CDR2 as FQNEAQ (reference sequence). The CDR3 DNA is TGTGCCAGCAGCCCCGACGGAACAGGGTATCTTACGGCCTACGAGCAGTACTTC. Translation gives CASSPDGTGYLTAYEQYF.

This clone was counted once. The CDR3 reads CASSQGHEQYF. DNA for the CDR3: TGTGCCAGCAGTCAGGGGCACGAGCAGTACTTC. The chain joins TRBV6-5 to TRBJ2-7; maybe TRBD1 (6 bases). Germline loops: CDR1 MNHEY, CDR2 SVGAGI. The CDR3 covers 11 residues. V was pared by 5 bases and J by 5 bases, with 7 bases between.

V is TRBV5-5 and J is TRBJ1-5; 7 nucleotides match TRBD1. The length of the CDR3 is 17 residues. V dropped 3 bases and J dropped 0; count of bases not matched to a gene: 9. Germline V gives CDR1 SGHKS, CDR2 YYEKEE (reference sequence). The CDR3 bases are TGTGCCAGCAGCTGGGACAGCCGACCTTATAGCAATCAGCCCCAGCATTTT. Encoded protein: CASSWDSRPYSNQPQHF.

The chain carries TRBV30 and TRBJ1-6, with 7 bases matching TRBD1. V dropped 3 bases and J dropped 5; count of bases not matched to a gene: 10. There are 16 residues in the CDR3. Looked up from germline, CDR1 is GTSNPN and CDR2 is SVGIG (reference sequence). CDR3 nucleotide sequence: TGTGCCTGGAGGTGGACAGGAGCGATTGATAATTCACCCCTCCACTTT. Protein sequence: CAWRWTGAIDNSPLHF.

The chain is built from TRBV19 and TRBJ1-2; TRBD1 aligns across 8 bases. Germline V gene lookup returns CDR1 LNHDA and CDR2 SQIVND (reference sequence). The length of the CDR3 is 15 residues. V was clipped by 3 bases and J by 1 base; unmatched bases: 4. CDR3 region: CASSMRQGNNYGYTF. The CDR3 nucleotides are TGTGCCAGTAGTATGCGACAGGGGAATAACTATGGCTACACCTTC.

The CDR3 coding sequence is TGTGCCAGTAGTATATGGCGGGAGTGGGGCACAGATACGCAGTATTTT. Its translation: CASSIWREWGTDTQYF. V usage is TRBV19 and J usage is TRBJ2-3; 7 nucleotides match TRBD2. Germline CDR1 is LNHDA and CDR2 is SQIVND (reference sequence). CDR3 length: 16 amino acids. The V and J ends lost 2 bases and 1 base, in that order; junction bases with no gene match: 6.

The J gene is TRBJ2-1, the V gene TRBV6-1; weak D call: TRBD2 (6 bases). Per germline, CDR1 MNHNS and CDR2 SASEGT. The V and J ends lost 5 bases and 4 bases respectively, with 12 bases between them. The length of the CDR3 is 14 residues. This CDR3 reads CASSRLEGYNEQFF. The CDR3 nucleotides read TGTGCCAGCAGTAGGTTGGAGGGGTACAATGAGCAGTTCTTC.

The chain joins TRBV6-5 to TRBJ1-2; TRBD1 agrees at 8 bases. This CDR3 is 14 amino acids long. V lost 7 bases and J lost 9; bases outside the gene matches: 13. Germline V gene sequence: CDR1 MNHEY, CDR2 SVGAGI. The CDR3: CASTEDRVGARYTF. CDR3 in DNA: TGTGCCAGCACCGAGGACAGGGTGGGCGCGCGCTACACCTTC.

V and J are TRBV27 and TRBJ2-1, with TRBD2 matching over 7 bases. Trimming took 1 base from V and 9 from J; bases not matched to a gene: 9. The CDR3 length is 15 residues. From germline, CDR1 is MNHEY and CDR2 SMNVEV (reference sequence). This chain's CDR3 is CASSLWSGGAGEQFF. The CDR3 nucleotides read TGTGCCAGCAGTTTATGGTCGGGGGGAGCCGGTGAGCAGTTCTTC.

The rearrangement uses TRBV19 and TRBJ2-1; D is uncertain. This CDR3 has 13 amino acids. Germline V lookup: CDR1 LNHDA, CDR2 SQIVND (reference sequence). Between the trimmed V and J ends, which lost 8 bases and 6 bases, there was a span of 14 bases. The CDR3 bases are TGTGCCAGTGGGCCGCCTGGCTCCAATGAGCAGTTCTTC. As protein: CASGPPGSNEQFF.

This chain uses TRBV18 with TRBJ2-5; D possibly corresponds to TRBD2 (6 bases). The germline V gene has CDR1 KGHSH and CDR2 LQKENI. The CDR3 has 13 residues. Trimming removed 5 bases at V and 3 bases at J, with 10 bases between. The CDR3: CASSRDSKETQYF. The CDR3 DNA reads TGTGCCAGCTCAAGGGACTCAAAAGAGACCCAGTACTTC.

This clone was picked up one time. This rearrangement joins TRBV5-1 to TRBJ2-2, with TRBD2 matching over 14 bases. Germline CDR1 reads SGHRS; CDR2 reads YFSETQ. This CDR3 is 19 amino acids long. With V trimmed by 4 bases and J by 4 bases, 12 bases remained unmatched. CDR3 bases: TGCGCCAGCAGCCAGGGGACTAGCGGGGGTCTCGGGGGCACCGGGGAGCTGTTTTTT. Encoded protein: CASSQGTSGGLGGTGELFF.

The chain recombines TRBV5-1 with TRBJ2-6; a weak D match, TRBD2 (6 bases). The length of the CDR3 is 16 residues. CDR1 SGHRS and CDR2 YFSETQ come from the germline V gene. V was shortened by 4 bases and J by 4 bases, with 15 bases between the two germline ends. The CDR3 region is CASSPMGGAGANVLTF. The CDR3, as DNA: TGCGCCAGCAGCCCGATGGGGGGAGCGGGGGCCAACGTCCTGACTTTC.

V gene TRBV29-1 combines with J gene TRBJ2-6; possible D gene TRBD1, 5 bases. CDR1 and CDR2 from the germline V gene are SQVTM and ANQGSEA. CDR3 size: 16 residues. V was pared by 7 bases and J by 0 bases, with 16 bases between. This CDR3 reads CSAQTDTGSGANVLTF. The CDR3, as DNA: TGCAGCGCCCAAACAGATACAGGCTCTGGGGCCAACGTCCTGACTTTC.

This chain uses TRBV6-4 with TRBJ1-1, with D unresolved. This CDR3 spans 12 amino acids. CDR1 and CDR2 from the germline V gene are MRHNA and SNTAGT. Trimming took off 0 bases at V and 13 bases at J, with 12 bases between the two ends. CDR3 DNA sequence: TGTGCCAGCAGTGACTCGATGGCGGCCTTTTTCTTT. Its protein is CASSDSMAAFFF.

V gene TRBV6-5 combines with J gene TRBJ1-4; D remains unclear. Deletions cut 0 bases from V and 3 bases from J, with 11 bases between. This CDR3 contains 16 residues. Germline CDR1 is MNHEY and CDR2 is SVGAGI. CDR3 DNA: TGTGCCAGCAGTTACTCGATGTTGAGTCCTAATGAAAAACTGTTTTTT. Its translation: CASSYSMLSPNEKLFF.

The chain employs TRBV5-5 and TRBJ1-1; possible D gene TRBD1, 5 bases. The ends were cut back, 5 bases at V and 3 bases at J, with 29 bases in the middle. In germline, CDR1 is SGHKS, CDR2 YYEKEE (reference sequence). The length of the CDR3 is 19 residues. CDR3 bases: TGTGCCAGCAGTTTAAAAGTGGCTGGGCAGGGTAGTCCACACACTGAAGCTTTCTTT. Its translation: CASSLKVAGQGSPHTEAFF.